A selection of T cell receptor beta chains follows, all from one sample in a study of T cell responses to AZD1222 COVID-19 vaccine. Some clones are missing from TCRdb's copy, which holds only in-frame ones; the method was immunoSEQ multiplex PCR. The data contain more than 75,000 clones, around 89% of them singletons. Sample: peripheral blood, taken on day 0 of AZD1222 vaccination. The receptors shown here come from an adult in good health. Both conserved end residues are part of each CDR3. The D gene is left open where the match is weak. Where a row states a size, it is once, few, many or the class of an expanded clone; other rows omit it.

TRBJ2-1	TRBD2	NA	TRBV4-3	TGCGCCAGCAGCCCGGGGGGTAGCGGGAGTAGTTCCTACAATGAGCAGTTCTTC	CASSPGGSGSSSYNEQFF
TRBJ2-4	NA	once	TRBV19	TGTGCCAGTAACGCCGGACGGCTTCTAGCCAAAAACATTCAGTACTTC	CASNAGRLLAKNIQYF
TRBJ1-6	TRBD1	NA	TRBV6-2/TRBV6-3	TGTGCCAGCAGTTACCCGGACAGGCGAATTCCAAATTCACCCCTCCACTTT	CASSYPDRRIPNSPLHF
TRBJ2-3	NA	NA	TRBV7-9	TGTGCCAGCAGCATCGACAGATCCACAGATACGCAGTATTTT	CASSIDRSTDTQYF
TRBJ2-7	TRBD2	NA	TRBV4-3	TGCGCCAGCAGCCAAGTCCCCTACTCACTAGCGGGATCCCAACAGCAGTACTTC	CASSQVPYSLAGSQQQYF
TRBJ2-1	TRBD2	NA	TRBV27	TGTGCCAGCAGTTTATGGGGAAGCGGGGGGGCCCGGAATGAGCAGTTCTTC	CASSLWGSGGARNEQFF
TRBJ2-1	TRBD2	NA	TRBV19	TGTGCCAGTAGTATTGGCCTAGCGGGAGCGGCTGAGCAGTTCTTC	CASSIGLAGAAEQFF
TRBJ1-6	NA	once	TRBV6-2/TRBV6-3	TGTGCCAGCAGCCGTAACAGGAGTCCCCTCCACTTT	CASSRNRSPLHF
TRBJ1-2	NA	NA	TRBV7-9	TGTGCCACTGAACACAAGTTGATCTATGGCTACACCTTC	CATEHKLIYGYTF
TRBJ2-1	TRBD2	NA	TRBV9	TGTGCCAGCAGCCCAAGCGGGAGCTCCTACAATGAGCAGTTCTTC	CASSPSGSSYNEQFF
TRBJ2-5	NA	NA	TRBV6-5	TGTGCCAGCAGTTACGGGCGGGAGACCCAGTACTTC	CASSYGRETQYF
TRBJ1-1	NA	NA	TRBV27	TGTGCCAGCAGAATGTGGAGAAACACTGAAGCTTTCTTT	CASRMWRNTEAFF
TRBJ1-2	NA	NA	TRBV30	TGTGCCTGGAGTGCGTCCAGCTATGGCTACACCTTC	CAWSASSYGYTF
TRBJ1-6	NA	NA	TRBV30	TGTGCCTGGCGGGTGCATGAGGGCAGGAATTCACCCCTCCACTTT	CAWRVHEGRNSPLHF
TRBJ2-1	NA	NA	TRBV6-1	TGTGCCAGCAGTGAGGAAGGCAGCTACAATGAGCAGTTCTTC	CASSEEGSYNEQFF
TRBJ1-1	TRBD1	NA	TRBV9	TGTGCCAGCAGCGTGGCCCCTCTAGACAGGGGCGGCACTGAAGCTTTCTTT	CASSVAPLDRGGTEAFF
TRBJ1-1	NA	NA	TRBV7-2	TGTGCCAGCAGCCCATGGCCGGGGAACACTGAAGCTTTCTTT	CASSPWPGNTEAFF
TRBJ2-5	TRBD2	once	TRBV3-1/TRBV3-2	TGTGCCAGCACCGACCAGCGGGAGACGGGGGAGACCCAGTACTTC	CASTDQRETGETQYF
TRBJ1-5	NA	NA	TRBV7-2	TGTGCCAGCAGCCCGCGGGGCAGAAATCAGCCCCAGCATTTT	CASSPRGRNQPQHF
TRBJ2-7	TRBD1	NA	TRBV5-1	TGCGCCAGCAGCTTGCAGCCGGGACAGGACTACGAGCAGTACTTC	CASSLQPGQDYEQYF
TRBJ1-5	TRBD1	NA	TRBV6-2/TRBV6-3	TGTGCCAGCAGCCGATCGACAGGGGGTAGCAATCAGCCCCAGCATTTT	CASSRSTGGSNQPQHF
TRBJ2-1	TRBD2	NA	TRBV19	TGTGCCAGTACCCCAGTGACTAGCGGGAGTTTTGAGCAGTTCTTC	CASTPVTSGSFEQFF
TRBJ1-5	NA	NA	TRBV7-9	TGTGCCAGCAGCTTAGCAGGGGCCGACAATCAGCCCCAGCATTTT	CASSLAGADNQPQHF
TRBJ2-3	NA	NA	TRBV29-1	TGCAGCGTGGAAGCCCTCGGTCAAAGCCCAGTTACGCAGTATTTT	CSVEALGQSPVTQYF
TRBJ1-1	NA	NA	TRBV9	TGTGCCAGCAGCGTAGAGGTCAACTCGAACACTGAAGCTTTCTTT	CASSVEVNSNTEAFF
TRBJ2-1	NA	NA	TRBV7-3	TGTGCCAGCAGCTCCTTAGCAGGTGAGCAGTTCTTC	CASSSLAGEQFF
TRBJ2-1	NA	NA	TRBV3-1/TRBV3-2	TGTGCCAGCAGCCCTTCCCCTGGGGTCTACTCCAATGAGCAGTTCTTC	CASSPSPGVYSNEQFF
TRBJ1-5	TRBD1	NA	TRBV19	TGTGCCAGTAGTCCGGGGACAGTGCGGCAAAATCAGCCCCAGCATTTT	CASSPGTVRQNQPQHF
TRBJ1-1	NA	NA	TRBV18	TGTGCCAGCTCACCTCGGGGGGCTTCTGACACTGAAGCTTTCTTT	CASSPRGASDTEAFF
TRBJ2-2	NA	NA	TRBV6-5	TGTGCCAGCAGTTACCCAACGGGGTGGGGCTCCGGGGAGCTGTTTTTT	CASSYPTGWGSGELFF
TRBJ1-3	TRBD1	NA	TRBV19	TGTGCCAGCAAGGGACAGGTCTCTGGAAACACCATATATTTT	CASKGQVSGNTIYF
TRBJ2-5	TRBD2	NA	TRBV5-4	TGTGCCAGCAGCCCACGGACTAGCGGGAGGGCCTGGGAGACCCAGTACTTC	CASSPRTSGRAWETQYF
TRBJ2-5	NA	NA	TRBV7-2	TGTGCCAGCAGCTACCTGAGGGGGACGTACCAAGAGACCCAGTACTTC	CASSYLRGTYQETQYF
TRBJ1-4	NA	NA	TRBV27	TGTGCCAGCAGAACCAGAAATGAAAAACTGTTTTTT	CASRTRNEKLFF
TRBJ2-2	TRBD1	few	TRBV5-1	TGCGCCAGCAGCCAAGGACAGGGGAACACCGGGGAGCTGTTTTTT	CASSQGQGNTGELFF
TRBJ2-5	TRBD1	few	TRBV30	TGTGCCTGGACCCCTGGGACAGACTTCCAAGAGACCCAGTACTTC	CAWTPGTDFQETQYF
TRBJ2-1	NA	NA	TRBV14	TGTGCCAGCAGCCAAGACGGCGAGCAGTTCTTC	CASSQDGEQFF
TRBJ2-3	TRBD1	NA	TRBV30	TGTGCCTGGAGTGTACGGACAGGGAGGTCGGATACGCAGTATTTT	CAWSVRTGRSDTQYF
TRBJ1-4	NA	NA	TRBV7-2	TGTGCCAGCAGCTTAGGTCCAGGGCGGGGAGAAAAACTGTTTTTT	CASSLGPGRGEKLFF
TRBJ2-4	NA	NA	TRBV2	TGTGCCAGCAGTGGGACAGAAAACATTCAGTACTTC	CASSGTENIQYF
TRBJ1-3	TRBD1	NA	TRBV7-2	TGTGCCAGCAGCTTAGCGGGGACAGGGGCTGGAAACACCATATATTTT	CASSLAGTGAGNTIYF
TRBJ2-1	TRBD1	NA	TRBV28	TGTGCCAGCAGTAGGGGGCGTGAGCAGTTCTTC	CASSRGREQFF
TRBJ2-1	TRBD2	NA	TRBV6-6	TGTGCCAGCAGTTACTCGGCTAGCGGGAGGATAAATGAGCAGTTCTTC	CASSYSASGRINEQFF
TRBJ2-3	TRBD1	NA	TRBV19	TGTGCCAGTAGTACGGGGACAGCGCTAAGCACAGATACGCAGTATTTT	CASSTGTALSTDTQYF
TRBJ1-3	NA	NA	TRBV9	TGTGCCAGCAGCCCTCGCCCTGGAAACACCATATATTTT	CASSPRPGNTIYF
TRBJ2-7	NA	NA	TRBV7-9	TGTGCCAGCAGCTTAGCTAGTGGGGGGAGGAGCTACGAGCAGTACTTC	CASSLASGGRSYEQYF
TRBJ1-4	NA	NA	TRBV7-2	TGTGCCAGCAAGTCTGGGGGGAGGAACGAAAAACTGTTTTTT	CASKSGGRNEKLFF
TRBJ1-2	TRBD1	NA	TRBV7-9	TGTGCCCACGACAGGGTTCTATCGGGGGTAGCTAACTATGGCTACACCTTC	CAHDRVLSGVANYGYTF
TRBJ1-1	TRBD1	NA	TRBV7-9	TGTGCCAGCAGTTACGACAGGGGGCGCGAAAATGAAGCTTTCTTT	CASSYDRGRENEAFF
TRBJ2-1	TRBD2	many	TRBV7-3	TGTGCCAGCAGCTTCGCGGGAGGGTGGAATGAGCAGTTCTTC	CASSFAGGWNEQFF
TRBJ1-4	NA	NA	TRBV5-4	TGTGCCAGCAGCCCCGGGAGGTCAACTAATGAAAAACTGTTTTTT	CASSPGRSTNEKLFF
TRBJ1-1	TRBD1	once	TRBV28	TGTGCCAGCAGTTCCACAGGGGATTGGGAGAACACTGAAGCTTTCTTT	CASSSTGDWENTEAFF
TRBJ2-3	NA	NA	TRBV6-2/TRBV6-3	TGTGCCAGCAGTTACTCGAGCGGGCGGGCCAGAACAGATACGCAGTATTTT	CASSYSSGRARTDTQYF
TRBJ2-1	NA	NA	TRBV30	TGTGCCTGGAATGCCGGGAGCGCGTACAATGAGCAGTTCTTC	CAWNAGSAYNEQFF
TRBJ1-1	NA	NA	TRBV27	TGTGCCAGCAGTTTATGGGCGGTGAACACTGAAGCTTTCTTT	CASSLWAVNTEAFF
TRBJ2-2	TRBD2	once	TRBV10-2	TGCGCCAGCAGTGAGGCGCGGGGGTCATACACCGGGGAGCTGTTTTTT	CASSEARGSYTGELFF
TRBJ1-2	NA	NA	TRBV5-1	TGCGCCAGCAACCCAAATAGACAAGACTCTGGCTACACCTTC	CASNPNRQDSGYTF